A single TCR beta chain is shown here with its context. Authors' data handling: Reference gene primers were amplified, and this amplification served to estimate nucleated cell counts. The method was immunoSEQ multiplex PCR; TCRdb's version includes in-frame clones alone and lacks a portion of them. Clonal size and the V and J genes are those of that table, whereas D and trimming came from the DNA. The table has about 300,000 clones, about 90% seen once. The entry originates in a study of blood T cell repertoires in COVID-19. Study summary: Samples representing acute and convalescent COVID-19 were sourced from the United States, Italy and Spain.

It was during active infection that Seattle patients were enrolled and then longitudinally followed. Material: peripheral blood. This TCR was recovered from a woman in her 30s with COVID-19, enrolled during active disease.

Here the CDR3 DNA reads TGTGCCAGCGCCTCAGGGGGCCCACCGACTTATGGCTACACCTTC. This translates into CASASGGPPTYGYTF. The chain carries TRBV6-5 and TRBJ1-2, with 8 nucleotides matching TRBD1. The CDR3 sequence is 15 residues long. Germline CDR1 MNHEY, CDR2 SVGAGI. J was trimmed by 5 bases and V by 8 bases; bases with no gene match: 13.